The 12 T cell receptor beta chains below all came from one sample that was sequenced in a study of T cells in Graves' hyperthyroidism and ophthalmopathy. RNA transcripts provided the source from which TCR beta CDR3 regions were amplified. With the HTBI primer set, the TCR CDR3 went through a first round of RT-PCR. TCRdb redid the calling of the multiplex PCR reads with MiXCR, one entry per CDR3 protein. The data contain 550,000 to 600,000 distinct CDR3 sequences, 12% to 15% of them singletons. Sequenced material: blood. The receptors were sampled from a woman between 18 and 29 years old with Graves' ophthalmopathy.

This clonotype has at least ten counts. This sequence joins TRBV6-1 and TRBJ1-2, with 7 nucleotides matching TRBD1. CDR3 length equals 15 residues. Germline V gene sequence: CDR1 MNHNS, CDR2 SASEGT. V lost 4 bases to trimming and J lost 4 bases; unmatched junction nucleotides: 9. The CDR3 sequence: CASSGGTGVGYGYTF. The CDR3 coding sequence is TGTGCCAGCAGTGGGGGAACAGGGGTCGGCTATGGCTACACCTTC.

The chain is built from TRBV5-6 and TRBJ2-3; weak D call: TRBD2 (5 bases). V was pared by 4 bases and J by 2 bases, with 20 bases between. CDR3 length equals 17 residues. Germline V gives CDR1 SGHDT, CDR2 YYEEEE. The CDR3 bases are TGTGCCAGCAGCCCGAGCCCCCGCAGTAGCGACACAGATACGCAGTATTTT. It yields the protein CASSPSPRSSDTDTQYF.

The chain combines TRBV9 with TRBJ2-7; no firm D call. Germline values: CDR1 SGDLS, CDR2 YYNGEE. This CDR3 is 13 amino acids long. The ends were cut back, 7 bases at V and 4 bases at J, with 15 bases in the middle. The CDR3 sequence is CASAPLDGYEQYF. DNA of the CDR3: TGTGCCAGCGCGCCCCTGGACGGATACGAGCAGTACTTC.

This clonotype was seen at least ten times. V gene TRBV10-3 combines with J gene TRBJ2-1, with 13 bases that match TRBD2. Trimming at V came to 8 bases and at J to 5 bases, leaving 6 bases not matched to a gene. The CDR3 has 15 amino acids. Per the germline V gene, CDR1 is ENHRY and CDR2 is SYGVKD. The CDR3 DNA reads as TGTGCCATCTCCCCTGGACTAGCGGGAGACAATGAGCAGTTCTTC. It encodes CAISPGLAGDNEQFF.

For the CDR3, the DNA is TGTGCCAGTAGTATCGGCGAGGGACCCTACGAGCAGTACTTC. Protein product: CASSIGEGPYEQYF. The rearrangement uses TRBV19 and TRBJ2-7; D might be TRBD1 or TRBD2, each matching 5 bases. The V end lost 3 bases, the J end lost 2 bases, and 11 bases lay between the germline ends. In germline, CDR1 is LNHDA, CDR2 SQIVND (reference sequence). This CDR3 comprises 14 residues.

This clonotype was picked up many times. The V gene is TRBV20-1, the J gene TRBJ2-1, with D possibly matching TRBD2 (5 bases). V was clipped by 0 bases and J by 3 bases, with 15 bases between them. This CDR3 is built from 16 residues. Germline V gives CDR1 DFQATT, CDR2 SNEGSKA (reference sequence). The CDR3 bases are TGCAGTGCTAGAGATCCGAGGACTGCGCTCTACAATGAGCAGTTCTTC. Translation gives CSARDPRTALYNEQFF.

In its sample, this clonotype was seen many times. The chain couples TRBV24-1 to TRBJ1-2, with D uncertain. The length of the CDR3 is 13 residues. Trimming removed 9 bases from V and 4 bases from J, with 14 bases in between. CDR1 and CDR2 from the germline V gene are KGHDR and SFDVKD. The CDR3 here is CATSGTEGYGYTF. The CDR3 bases are TGTGCCACCTCGGGAACCGAAGGCTATGGCTACACCTTC.

This clonotype was observed many times. The V call is TRBV14, the J call TRBJ2-1; tentatively, D is TRBD2 (5 bases). Trimming removed 6 bases from V and 4 bases from J, with 16 bases in between. Per the germline V gene, CDR1 is SGHDN and CDR2 is FVKESK. There are 15 residues in the CDR3. The CDR3 protein is CASRAGGWEYNEQFF. DNA of the CDR3: TGTGCCAGCAGAGCTGGAGGTTGGGAATACAATGAGCAGTTCTTC.

The chain carries TRBV9 and TRBJ2-3; 7 bases are a match to TRBD1. This CDR3 region has 19 residues. V was clipped by 2 bases and J by 0 bases; unmatched bases: 15. The germline V gene encodes CDR1 SGDLS and CDR2 YYNGEE. The CDR3: CASSVFSNRGMTSTDTQYF. The CDR3 DNA reads as TGTGCCAGCAGCGTTTTCTCAAACAGGGGCATGACTAGCACAGATACGCAGTATTTT.

At least ten counts were recorded for this clonotype. V and J are TRBV12-3 or TRBV12-4 and TRBJ2-7; TRBD2 aligns across 8 bases. There are 13 residues in the CDR3. V shed 5 bases and J 7 bases; nucleotides not matched to a gene: 7. The CDR3 reads CASSAGGEREQYF. CDR3 nucleotides: TGTGCCAGCAGTGCGGGGGGAGAGAGGGAGCAGTACTTC.

This clonotype was observed at least ten times. The rearrangement joins TRBV5-1 to TRBJ2-7, with 8 bases matching TRBD2. The length of the CDR3 is 14 residues. CDR1 SGHRS and CDR2 YFSETQ come from the germline V gene. The trim removed 4 bases at V and 5 bases at J, leaving 8 bases unmatched. The CDR3 here is CASSKGLDTDEQYF. CDR3 DNA: TGCGCCAGCAGCAAGGGACTAGACACCGACGAGCAGTACTTC.

There are many counts of this clonotype. The J gene is TRBJ1-1, the V gene TRBV28; maybe TRBD1 (6 bases). Per the germline V gene, CDR1 is MDHEN and CDR2 is SYDVKM. The CDR3 runs to 15 residues. Trimming took off 2 bases at V and 6 bases at J, with 16 bases between the two ends. The CDR3 region is CASSLIQGSGAEAFF. The CDR3 DNA follows: TGTGCCAGCAGTTTAATACAGGGTTCGGGGGCTGAAGCTTTCTTT.